This record covers a single T cell receptor beta chain. This specimen belongs to a study of shared T cell receptors in the human thymus. The CDR3 covers 15 residues. Trimming left V 1 base short and J 7 bases short, with 16 bases between. The V gene's germline CDR1 is SGHTA and CDR2 FQGTGA. TCRdb keeps only in-frame clones here, not all; method: immunoSEQ multiplex PCR. The table lists a few hundred thousand clones, around 93% of them singletons. The sample consisted of thymocytes. The clonotype originates from a human donor. This sequence joins TRBV7-3 and TRBJ1-2, with D possibly TRBD1 on 5 matching bases. In DNA, the CDR3 is TGTGCCAGCAGCTTAAGCGGGGACGGTGAGGGTGGCTACACCTTC. Translation gives CASSLSGDGEGGYTF.